This T cell receptor (beta chain) was retrieved from a study of blood T cell repertoires in COVID-19. At the level of the study: COVID-19 samples, acute and convalescent, were from the United States, Italy and Spain. T cells, B-cell-depleted T cells, or PBMCs provided the cDNA or gDNA that served as material.

Some clones are missing from TCRdb's copy, which holds only in-frame ones; the method was immunoSEQ multiplex PCR. Of approximately 190,000 clones in the sample, around 81% were seen once. Germline CDR1 and CDR2: SGHNT and YYREEE (reference sequence). V was cut by 0 bases and J by 1 base, with 7 bases left in between. This CDR3 region has 14 residues. This clone was recorded once. The TCR was taken from a man aged 40-49 years who had recovered from COVID-19. The sequencing sample was made of PBMCs or T cells enriched from blood (not recorded which). The chain uses TRBV5-4 and TRBJ1-1, with D perhaps TRBD1 (5 bases). The CDR3 DNA is TGTGCCAGCAGCTTGGGGGGCCGGAACACTGAAGCTTTCTTT. Translation gives CASSLGGRNTEAFF. Full variable domain (remainder filled in from reference TRBV5-4 and TRBJ1-1): ETGVTQSPTHLIKTRGQQVTLRCSSQSGHNTVSWYQQALGQGPQFIFQYYREEENGRGNFPPRFSGLQFPNYSSELNVNALELDDSALYLCASSLGGRNTEAFFGQGTRLTVV.